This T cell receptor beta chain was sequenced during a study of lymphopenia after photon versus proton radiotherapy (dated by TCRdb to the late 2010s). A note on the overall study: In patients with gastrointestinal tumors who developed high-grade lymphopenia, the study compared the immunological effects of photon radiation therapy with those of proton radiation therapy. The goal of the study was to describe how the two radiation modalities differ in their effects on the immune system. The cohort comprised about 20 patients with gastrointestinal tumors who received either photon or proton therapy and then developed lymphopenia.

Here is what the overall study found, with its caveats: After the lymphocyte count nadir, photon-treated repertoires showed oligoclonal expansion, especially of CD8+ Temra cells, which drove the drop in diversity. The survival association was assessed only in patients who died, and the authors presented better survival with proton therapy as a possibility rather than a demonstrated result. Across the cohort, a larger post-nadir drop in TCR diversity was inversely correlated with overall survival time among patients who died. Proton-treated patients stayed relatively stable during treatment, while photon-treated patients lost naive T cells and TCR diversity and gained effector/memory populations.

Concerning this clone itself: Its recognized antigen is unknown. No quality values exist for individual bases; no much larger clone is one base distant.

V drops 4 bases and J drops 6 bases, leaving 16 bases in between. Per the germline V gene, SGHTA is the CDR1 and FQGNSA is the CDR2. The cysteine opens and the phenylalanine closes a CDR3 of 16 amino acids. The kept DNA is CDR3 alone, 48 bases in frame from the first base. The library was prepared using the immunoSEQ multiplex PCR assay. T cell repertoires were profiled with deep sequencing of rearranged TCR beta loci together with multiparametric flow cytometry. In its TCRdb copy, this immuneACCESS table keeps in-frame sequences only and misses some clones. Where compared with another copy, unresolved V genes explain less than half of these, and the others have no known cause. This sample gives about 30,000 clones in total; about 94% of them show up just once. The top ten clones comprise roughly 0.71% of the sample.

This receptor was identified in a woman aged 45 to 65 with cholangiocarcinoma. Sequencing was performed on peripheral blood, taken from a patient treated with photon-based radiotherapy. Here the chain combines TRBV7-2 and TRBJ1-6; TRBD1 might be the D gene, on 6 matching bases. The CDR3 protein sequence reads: CASSSGRGAGNSPLHF. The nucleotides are TGTGCCAGCAGCTCGGGGCGGGGGGCAGGTAATTCACCCCTCCACTTT. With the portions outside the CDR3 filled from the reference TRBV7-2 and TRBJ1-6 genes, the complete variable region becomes GAGVSQSPSNKVTEKGKDVELRCDPISGHTALYWYRQSLGQGLEFLIYFQGNSAPDKSGLPSDRFSAERTGGSVSTLTIQRTQQEDSAVYLCASSSGRGAGNSPLHFGNGTRLTVT.